Each of the 30 T cell receptor beta chains below was sequenced from the same sample in a study of blood T cell repertoires in COVID-19. Produced via immunoSEQ multiplex PCR; TCRdb's table is partial and in-frame only. This sample has about 160,000 clones, with 84% found just once. The sequenced sample consisted of peripheral blood. Source of these receptors: a man aged 40-50 years who had recovered from COVID-19.

The table lists this clone with a few counts. V is TRBV30 and J is TRBJ1-3; the D gene is possibly TRBD1 (6 bases). V shed 2 bases and J shed 5 bases, with 13 bases lying between them. CDR1 is GTSNPN, CDR2 SVGIG, per germline (reference sequence). The CDR3 is made up of 14 amino acids. CDR3 in amino acids: CAWSQTGPRNTIYF. The CDR3 DNA sequence: TGTGCCTGGAGTCAGACAGGCCCAAGAAACACCATATATTTT.

The chain links TRBV4-2 to TRBJ2-3; 7 nucleotides align to TRBD2. The germline V gene encodes CDR1 LGHNA and CDR2 YNFKEQ. This CDR3 has 16 residues. J was trimmed by 0 bases and V by 1 base; bases with no gene match: 4. CDR3 nucleotides: TGTGCCAGCAGCCAAGGGGATAGCGGGAGCACAGATACGCAGTATTTT. Translating gives CASSQGDSGSTDTQYF.

This chain connects TRBV4-2 to TRBJ2-3, with 8 bases matching TRBD2. The CDR3 runs to 16 residues. Germline CDR1 is LGHNA and CDR2 is YNFKEQ. The V segment lost 0 bases and the J segment 2 bases; nucleotides outside the gene matches: 4. CDR3 DNA: TGTGCCAGCAGCCAAGACGGGACTAGGAACACAGATACGCAGTATTTT. This codes for CASSQDGTRNTDTQYF.

The rearrangement joins TRBV7-9 to TRBJ1-2, with D tentatively TRBD1 (6 bases). Germline assignment: CDR1 SEHNR and CDR2 FQNEAQ (reference sequence). The CDR3 consists of 15 residues. Trimming pared 3 bases from V and 6 bases from J, leaving 17 bases between. The CDR3, as DNA: TGTGCCAGCAGCTTGGGGCAGGGGAAGATCGATGGCTACACCTTC. Its protein product is CASSLGQGKIDGYTF.

This chain joins TRBV11-2 and TRBJ2-3; 8 bases align to TRBD2. CDR1 and CDR2 from the germline V gene are SGHAT and FQNNGV. This CDR3 is 15 amino acids long. J gave up 0 bases and V 1 base, and 0 bases lay outside the gene matches. CDR3 protein: CASSLAGGSTDTQYF. DNA of the CDR3: TGTGCCAGCAGCTTAGCGGGGGGGAGCACAGATACGCAGTATTTT.

The chain links TRBV7-8 to TRBJ1-2; 7 nucleotides match TRBD1. The CDR3 totals 19 residues. The V segment lost 3 bases and the J segment 4 bases; nucleotides outside the gene matches: 20. Germline V gene lookup returns CDR1 SGHVS and CDR2 FQNEAQ. The CDR3 sequence: CASSFPPSGTDLSLYGYTF. The CDR3 DNA reads TGTGCCAGCAGCTTTCCCCCTAGTGGGACAGACCTTTCCCTCTATGGCTACACCTTC.

The chain couples TRBV4-3 to TRBJ2-2; tentatively, D is TRBD2 (6 bases). This CDR3 has 15 residues. In germline, CDR1 is LGHNA, CDR2 YSLEER. Trimming removed 0 bases at V and 3 bases at J, with 8 bases between. CDR3 DNA sequence: TGCGCCAGCAGCCAAGATGGGACTGACACCGGGGAGCTGTTTTTT. This encodes CASSQDGTDTGELFF.

This clone was recorded once. The chain uses TRBV21-1 and TRBJ2-7; the DNA was not used to check the table's D call, TRBD1. TRBV21-1 is a recognized pseudogene. The length of the CDR3 is 13 residues. In nucleotides, the CDR3 is TGTGCCAGCATCGAAACAGGGTTTTACGAGCAGTACTTC. It translates to CASIETGFYEQYF.

This clone was counted a single time. J is TRBJ1-2 and V is TRBV7-2; a possible D gene is TRBD1 (5 bases). Germline V gene lookup returns CDR1 SGHTA and CDR2 FQGNSA. The germline V and J ends were trimmed by 3 bases and 4 bases, with 9 bases remaining between them. This CDR3 has 13 residues. The DNA of the CDR3 is TGTGCCAGCAGCTTGGGGCCAGCCTATGGCTACACCTTC. It is translated as CASSLGPAYGYTF.

This chain joins TRBV19 and TRBJ2-3, with D perhaps TRBD2 (6 bases). The CDR3 loop spans 16 amino acids. Germline V lookup: CDR1 LNHDA, CDR2 SQIVND (reference sequence). V gave up 3 bases and J gave up 0 bases, with 13 bases separating them. The DNA for the CDR3 is TGTGCCAGTAGTATCCCAGGCGGGGATAGCACAGATACGCAGTATTTT. Residues: CASSIPGGDSTDTQYF. Combining the CDR3 with reference TRBV19 and TRBJ2-3 gives the whole variable domain DGGITQSPKYLFRKEGQNVTLSCEQNLNHDAMYWYRQDPGQGLRLIYYSQIVNDFQKGDIAEGYSVSREKKESFPLTVTSAQKNPTAFYLCASSIPGGDSTDTQYFGPGTRLTVL.

In its sample, this clone was seen once. The V gene is TRBV21-1, the J gene TRBJ2-7; the table gives TRBD1 as D, unverified against the DNA. TRBV21-1 is a pseudogene locus. The CDR3 has 17 residues. The CDR3 region has the DNA TGTGCCAGCAGCAAAGCGTGCCGGGACAGGGATACCTACGAGCAGTACTTC. It is translated as CASSKACRDRDTYEQYF.

The chain is built from TRBV4-3 and TRBJ1-1; no definite D call. This CDR3 is built from 13 residues. Per the germline V gene, CDR1 is LGHNA and CDR2 is YSLEER. The V end lost 6 bases, the J end lost 0 bases, and 8 bases lay between the germline ends. CDR3 protein: CASRSRLNTEAFF. CDR3 nucleotide sequence: TGCGCCAGCAGATCCAGGTTGAACACTGAAGCTTTCTTT.

This chain uses TRBV6-5 with TRBJ1-1; perhaps TRBD1 as D (6 bases). Germline CDR1 reads MNHEY; CDR2 reads SVGAGI. The CDR3 contains 12 residues. V shed 10 bases and J shed 0 bases, with 9 bases lying between them. CDR3 protein: CAIGQLNTEAFF. The CDR3 DNA reads as TGTGCCATCGGACAGCTGAACACTGAAGCTTTCTTT.

V usage is TRBV7-3 and J usage is TRBJ2-1; a possible D gene is TRBD1 (6 bases). The CDR3 length is 14 residues. V lost 1 base to trimming and J lost 6 bases, with 10 bases between them. Per the germline V gene, CDR1 is SGHTA and CDR2 is FQGTGA. The CDR3 DNA reads as TGTGCCAGCAGCTTAATGGGGACATCCAATGAGCAGTTCTTC. Protein sequence: CASSLMGTSNEQFF. Complete variable domain (other parts from reference TRBV7-3 and TRBJ2-1): GAGVSQTPSNKVTEKGKYVELRCDPISGHTALYWYRQSLGQGPEFLIYFQGTGAADDSGLPNDRFFAVRPEGSVSTLKIQRTERGDSAVYLCASSLMGTSNEQFFGPGTRLTVL.

The rearrangement links TRBV13 to TRBJ2-7; TRBD2 matches 8 bases. There are 14 residues in the CDR3. The germline V gene encodes CDR1 PRHDT and CDR2 FYEKMQ (reference sequence). With V trimmed by 0 bases and J by 4 bases, 2 bases remained unmatched. CDR3 loop: CASSLGGGAYEQYF. The CDR3 bases are TGTGCCAGCAGCTTAGGCGGGGGGGCTTACGAGCAGTACTTC.

The chain recombines TRBV3-1 (or the pseudogene TRBV3-2) with TRBJ1-4; no definite D call. The CDR3 totals 13 residues. Trimming took 4 bases from V and 7 from J, leaving 10 bases between them. Germline V gene lookup returns CDR1 LGHDT and CDR2 YNNKEL (reference sequence). The CDR3 loop reads CASSLGLGEKLFF. The CDR3 region has the DNA TGTGCCAGCAGCCTAGGACTCGGTGAAAAACTGTTTTTT.

The V gene is TRBV5-8, the J gene TRBJ2-3; 9 nucleotides match TRBD2. Germline assignment: CDR1 SGHTS and CDR2 YDEGEE. The ends lost 0 bases at V and 0 bases at J; junction bases unmatched: 2. This CDR3 spans 16 amino acids. Written as DNA, the CDR3 is TGTGCCAGCAGCTTGGGTAGCGGGAGAAGCACAGATACGCAGTATTTT. Its protein product is CASSLGSGRSTDTQYF.

V and J are TRBV5-4 and TRBJ1-4, with TRBD1 matching 9 bases. The germline V gene has CDR1 SGHNT and CDR2 YYREEE (reference sequence). V was pared by 0 bases and J by 7 bases, with 1 base of the junction left unmatched. CDR3 length: 14 residues. CDR3 amino acids: CASSLDRGREKLFF. Here the CDR3 DNA reads TGTGCCAGCAGCTTGGACAGGGGGCGTGAAAAACTGTTTTTT.

V usage is TRBV2 and J usage is TRBJ2-3, with D possibly TRBD2 on 5 matching bases. Trimming stripped 5 bases from V and 0 bases from J, with 15 bases between. Germline V gene sequence: CDR1 SNHLY, CDR2 FYNNEI. The CDR3 sequence is 16 residues long. CDR3 region: CASSSLEGISTDTQYF. The DNA of the CDR3 is TGTGCCAGCAGTTCCCTTGAGGGCATTAGCACAGATACGCAGTATTTT. Using reference TRBV2 and TRBJ2-3 for the parts outside the CDR3, the full variable domain is EPEVTQTPSHQVTQMGQEVILRCVPISNHLYFYWYRQILGQKVEFLVSFYNNEISEKSEIFDDQFSVERPDGSNFTLKIRSTKLEDSAMYFCASSSLEGISTDTQYFGPGTRLTVL.

V gene TRBV28 combines with J gene TRBJ2-7; possible D gene TRBD1, 6 bases. The CDR3 totals 15 residues. With 5 bases removed from V and 4 bases from J, the gap between germline ends came to 18 bases. CDR1 and CDR2 from the germline V gene are MDHEN and SYDVKM. The CDR3 DNA sequence: TGTGCCAGCAGTACAGCCCCACAGGGAAAATACGAGCAGTACTTC. This translates into CASSTAPQGKYEQYF.

CDR3 in amino acids: CASSLAEREGYTF. The CDR3 coding sequence is TGTGCCAGCAGCTTAGCCGAGAGGGAAGGCTACACCTTC. V is TRBV7-6 and J is TRBJ1-2; D uncertain. The CDR3 is made up of 13 amino acids. The germline CDR1 and CDR2 sequences are SGHVS and FNYEAQ. The V and J ends lost 0 bases and 8 bases respectively, with 10 bases between them.

The rearrangement uses TRBV27 and TRBJ1-2; a weak D match, TRBD1 (6 bases). Germline values: CDR1 MNHEY, CDR2 SMNVEV (reference sequence). This CDR3 is 15 amino acids long. The V end lost 5 bases, the J end lost 0 bases, and 13 bases lay between the germline ends. CDR3: CASSLRQDPNYGYTF. The DNA of the CDR3 is TGTGCCAGCAGTCTACGACAGGACCCTAACTATGGCTACACCTTC.

This clone has ten or more counts. V is TRBV7-9 and J is TRBJ1-4; 7 bases agree with TRBD1. The CDR3 has 14 residues. The germline V gene encodes CDR1 SEHNR and CDR2 FQNEAQ (reference sequence). The ends lost 6 bases at V and 5 bases at J; junction bases unmatched: 6. CDR3 DNA: TGTGCCAGCAGAGCTGCAGGGGGGAATGAAAAACTGTTTTTT. This sequence encodes CASRAAGGNEKLFF.

There are a few counts of this clone. V and J are TRBV6-6 and TRBJ2-2, with 14 positions matching TRBD2. Unmatched junction bases numbered 3, after V lost 6 bases and J lost 6 bases. CDR3 size: 15 residues. Germline V gene sequence: CDR1 MNHNY, CDR2 SVGAGI (reference sequence). Here the CDR3 reads CASRSTSGGAGELFF. CDR3 coding DNA: TGTGCCAGCAGGTCGACTAGCGGGGGGGCCGGGGAGCTGTTTTTT.

The V gene is TRBV10-3, the J gene TRBJ2-7; 12 bases align to TRBD1. CDR3 length: 16 amino acids. The junction had 12 bases not matched to a gene; V was cut back by 8 bases and J by 4 bases. CDR1 is ENHRY and CDR2 is SYGVKD in the germline V gene. CDR3 coding DNA: TGTGCCATCGCTATACTCCGGGACAGGGGGCGATACGAGCAGTACTTC. Translating gives CAIAILRDRGRYEQYF.

CDR3 amino acids: CASSALLDNSYNSPLHF. The CDR3 coding sequence is TGTGCCAGCAGCGCTCTCCTCGACAACTCCTATAATTCACCCCTCCACTTT. The J gene is TRBJ1-6, the V gene TRBV9; D is unresolved. V lost 3 bases to trimming and J lost 0 bases, with 13 bases between them. There are 17 residues in the CDR3. Germline CDR1 reads SGDLS; CDR2 reads YYNGEE.

The chain is built from TRBV20-1 and TRBJ2-1, with a weak D call TRBD2 (6 bases). V lost 5 bases to trimming and J lost 9 bases, with 11 bases between them. This CDR3 comprises 11 residues. CDR1 and CDR2 from the germline V gene are DFQATT and SNEGSKA (reference sequence). CDR3 DNA: TGCAGTGCTTCCCTCGGGAGTGAGCAGTTCTTC. Amino acid sequence: CSASLGSEQFF.

The chain employs TRBV15 and TRBJ1-3; TRBD1 agrees at 10 bases. The CDR3 length is 18 residues. Germline V gene sequence: CDR1 LNHNV, CDR2 YYDKDF (reference sequence). Losses at the gene ends were 1 base for V and 1 base for J; bases not matched to a gene: 7. CDR3 sequence reads: CATSRVPGQGVSGNTIYF. CDR3 nucleotide sequence: TGTGCCACCAGCAGAGTGCCCGGACAGGGGGTTTCTGGAAACACCATATATTTT. The full variable domain, completed using reference TRBV15 and TRBJ1-3, is DAMVIQNPRYQVTQFGKPVTLSCSQTLNHNVMYWYQQKSSQAPKLLFHYYDKDFNNEADTPDNFQSRRPNTSFCFLDIRSPGLGDTAMYLCATSRVPGQGVSGNTIYFGEGSWLTVV.

V usage is TRBV7-9 and J usage is TRBJ2-3, with TRBD1 matching over 7 bases. The CDR3 contains 15 residues. Per germline, CDR1 SEHNR and CDR2 FQNEAQ (reference sequence). V was pared by 7 bases and J by 4 bases, with 11 bases of the junction left unmatched. CDR3: CASTLRTGGPDTQYF. CDR3 DNA sequence: TGTGCCAGCACCCTACGGACAGGTGGTCCAGATACGCAGTATTTT. Based on the CDR3 plus reference TRBV7-9 and TRBJ2-3, the full variable domain is DTGVSQNPRHKITKRGQNVTFRCDPISEHNRLYWYRQTLGQGPEFLTYFQNEAQLEKSRLLSDRFSAERPKGSFSTLEIQRTEQGDSAMYLCASTLRTGGPDTQYFGPGTRLTVL.

In its sample, this clone was seen a few times. The CDR3 nucleotides are TGTGCCAGCAGCACTCCTACCACCGGGGAGCTGTTTTTT. Amino acid sequence: CASSTPTTGELFF. The chain joins TRBV6-5 to TRBJ2-2; D gene ambiguous. CDR3 length equals 13 residues. V was clipped by 6 bases and J by 4 bases, with 9 bases between them. CDR1 is MNHEY and CDR2 is SVGAGI in the germline V gene.